This TCR beta chain derives from a study of neurological immune-mediated disorders. By 5'RACE with 10-nucleotide random UMIs, the cDNA was made. Every sequencing run produced over 200 million TCR-beta sequences that came from 15-18 subjects. TCRdb independently ran MiXCR on the 5' RACE reads; one entry per CDR3 protein. The sample lists about 24,000 distinct CDR3 sequences, roughly 13% occurring once. This clonotype was detected many times. The antigen remains undetermined. This CDR3 region has 13 residues. In germline, CDR1 is ENHRY, CDR2 SYGVKD. Trimming cost V 7 bases and J 1 base, with 10 bases left between them. Study results and limitations: Multiple sclerosis was found to have the least TCR clonal expansion, below healthy controls, and HTLV-1-associated myelopathy the most.

The V gene is TRBV10-3, the J gene TRBJ1-1; D is ambiguous. The clonotype comes from a woman aged 40 to 50 with HTLV-1-associated myelopathy (HAM/TSP). Source material: PBMCs. In DNA form, the CDR3 reads TGTGCCATCATGCAAAATCGGAACACTGAAGCTTTCTTT. It specifies CAIMQNRNTEAFF.